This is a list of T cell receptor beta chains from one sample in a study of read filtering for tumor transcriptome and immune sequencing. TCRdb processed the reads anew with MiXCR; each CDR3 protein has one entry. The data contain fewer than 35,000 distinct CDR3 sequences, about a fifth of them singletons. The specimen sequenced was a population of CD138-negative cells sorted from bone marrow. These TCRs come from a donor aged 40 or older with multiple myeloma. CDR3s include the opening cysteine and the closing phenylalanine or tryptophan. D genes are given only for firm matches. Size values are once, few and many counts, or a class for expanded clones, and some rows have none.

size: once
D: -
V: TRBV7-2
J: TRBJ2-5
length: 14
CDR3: CASSLPQTGGTQYF
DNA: TGTGCCAGCAGCTTACCGCAGACAGGAGGGACCCAGTACTTC

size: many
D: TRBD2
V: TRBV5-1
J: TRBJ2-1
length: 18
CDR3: CASSFVTSGSVWVNEQFF
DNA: TGCGCCAGCAGCTTTGTGACTAGCGGGAGTGTCTGGGTAAATGAGCAGTTCTTC

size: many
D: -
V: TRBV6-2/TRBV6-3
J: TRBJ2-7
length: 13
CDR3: CASRGNANYEQYF
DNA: TGTGCCAGCAGAGGAAACGCCAATTACGAGCAGTACTTC

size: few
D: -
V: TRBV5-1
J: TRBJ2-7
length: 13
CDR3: CASSLRDSYEQYF
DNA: TGCGCCAGCAGCTTGCGGGACTCCTACGAGCAGTACTTC

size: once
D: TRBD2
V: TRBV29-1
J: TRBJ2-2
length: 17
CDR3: CSVETTSGSSGTGELFF
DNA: TGCAGCGTGGAGACGACTAGCGGGAGTTCGGGCACCGGGGAGCTGTTTTTT

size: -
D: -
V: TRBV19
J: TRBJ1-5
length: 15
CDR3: CASSTRDYSNQPQHF
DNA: TGTGCCAGTAGCACGAGAGATTATAGCAATCAGCCCCAGCATTTT

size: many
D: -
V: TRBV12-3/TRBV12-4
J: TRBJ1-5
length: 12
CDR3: CASTNGGLPQHF
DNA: TGTGCCAGCACCAATGGGGGTTTGCCCCAGCATTTT

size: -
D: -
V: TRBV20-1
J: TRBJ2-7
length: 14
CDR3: CGARAGDIPAGQYF
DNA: TGCGGTGCTAGAGCCGGGGACATCCCCGCCGGGCAGTACTTC

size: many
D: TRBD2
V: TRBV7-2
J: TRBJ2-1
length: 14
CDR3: CASSKGLAYNEQFF
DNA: TGTGCCAGCAGCAAGGGACTAGCCTACAATGAGCAGTTCTTC

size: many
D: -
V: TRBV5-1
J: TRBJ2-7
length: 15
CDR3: CASSLAAGRQGEQYF
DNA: TGCGCCAGCAGCTTGGCGGCGGGGCGACAAGGCGAGCAGTACTTC

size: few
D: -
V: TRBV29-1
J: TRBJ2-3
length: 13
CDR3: CSVEEGSTDTQYF
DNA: TGCAGCGTTGAAGAGGGGAGCACAGATACGCAGTATTTT

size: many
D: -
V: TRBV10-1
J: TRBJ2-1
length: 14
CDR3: CASSDPGASNEQFF
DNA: TGCGCCAGCAGTGACCCGGGGGCATCCAATGAGCAGTTCTTC

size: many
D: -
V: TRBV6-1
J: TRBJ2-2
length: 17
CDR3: CASSGRAGARNTGELFF
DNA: TGTGCCAGCAGTGGTCGTGCAGGGGCCAGGAACACCGGGGAGCTGTTTTTT

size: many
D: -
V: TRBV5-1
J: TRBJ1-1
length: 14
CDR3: CASSHLGSGTEAFF
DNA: TGCGCCAGCAGTCATCTGGGTAGTGGGACTGAAGCTTTCTTT

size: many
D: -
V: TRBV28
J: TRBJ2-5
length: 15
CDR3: CATDGSSGHQETQYF
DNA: TGTGCCACCGACGGGAGCTCAGGTCACCAAGAGACCCAGTACTTC

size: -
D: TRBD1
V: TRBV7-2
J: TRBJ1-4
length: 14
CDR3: CASRPGQGNEKLFF
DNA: TGTGCCAGCAGGCCGGGACAGGGGAATGAAAAACTGTTTTTT

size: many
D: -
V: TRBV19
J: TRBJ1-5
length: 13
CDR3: CASRSGVIQPQHF
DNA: TGTGCCAGTAGGTCAGGGGTGATACAGCCCCAGCATTTT

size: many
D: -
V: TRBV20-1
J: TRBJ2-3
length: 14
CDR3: CSASGVGPTDTQYF
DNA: TGCAGTGCTAGCGGTGTAGGGCCGACAGATACGCAGTATTTT

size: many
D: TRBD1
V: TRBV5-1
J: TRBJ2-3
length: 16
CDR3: CASSTLSTGAADTQYF
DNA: TGCGCCAGCAGCACACTCAGTACAGGGGCCGCAGATACGCAGTATTTT

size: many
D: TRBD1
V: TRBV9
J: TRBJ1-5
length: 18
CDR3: CASSVGETQGRICQPQHF
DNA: TGTGCCAGCAGCGTAGGCGAGACACAGGGGAGGATCTGTCAGCCCCAGCATTTT

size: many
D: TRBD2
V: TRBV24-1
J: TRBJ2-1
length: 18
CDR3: CATSDSRLAGAYYNEQFF
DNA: TGTGCCACCAGTGATTCCCGACTAGCGGGGGCCTATTACAATGAGCAGTTCTTC

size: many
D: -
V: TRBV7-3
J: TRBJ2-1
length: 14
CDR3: CASSLILGDNEQFF
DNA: TGTGCCAGCAGCTTAATCTTAGGTGACAATGAGCAGTTCTTC